This TCR beta chain was found in a study of a mutant IDH1 vaccine in newly diagnosed glioma. Overall study context: Eight vaccinations were given in weeks 1, 3, 5, 7, 11, 15, 19 and 23. Among treated patients, about 62% were male and about 38% female, and mean age was about 40 years. Patients got radiotherapy, temozolomide, or both beforehand, and most got both.

As to this clone: No antigen is known for it.

Germline V CDR1 and CDR2: SGHAT, FQDESV (reference sequence). With 2 bases clipped from V and 3 bases from J, the junction kept 3 bases outside the gene matches. The CDR3 length is 14 residues. The study, taken as a whole, reports: A vaccine-induced immune response developed in roughly 95% of the patients.

Profiled with immunoSEQ multiplex PCR; TCRdb holds only in-frame clones, not every one. Of around 80,000 clones listed, approximately 89% are singletons. Time point meaning: week 23, last vaccination. Each dose of the vaccine consisted of 300 ug of mutant IDH1 20-mer peptide, with topical imiquimod. The rearrangement joins TRBV11-1 to TRBJ1-1; TRBD1 matches 7 bases. Sequenced here: PBMCs, sampled from a glioma patient whose treatment included an IDH1 peptide vaccine. This TCR was recovered from a woman in her forties or fifties with glioma. In DNA form, the CDR3 reads TGTGCCAGCAGCTTAATAACAGGGGACACTGAAGCTTTCTTT. This encodes CASSLITGDTEAFF.